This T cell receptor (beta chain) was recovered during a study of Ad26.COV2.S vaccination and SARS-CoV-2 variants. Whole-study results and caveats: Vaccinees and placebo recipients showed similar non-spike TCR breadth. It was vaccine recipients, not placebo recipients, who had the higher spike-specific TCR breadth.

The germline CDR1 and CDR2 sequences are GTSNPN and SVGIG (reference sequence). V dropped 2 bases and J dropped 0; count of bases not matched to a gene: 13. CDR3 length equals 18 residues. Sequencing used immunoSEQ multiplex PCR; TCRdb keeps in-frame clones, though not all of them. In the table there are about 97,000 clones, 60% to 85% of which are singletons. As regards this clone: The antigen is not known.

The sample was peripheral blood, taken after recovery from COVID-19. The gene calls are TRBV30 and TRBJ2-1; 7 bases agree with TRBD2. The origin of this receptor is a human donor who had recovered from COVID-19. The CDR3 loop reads CAWSPQVASGSSYNEQFF. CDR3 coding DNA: TGTGCCTGGAGTCCCCAGGTGGCTAGCGGCAGCTCCTACAATGAGCAGTTCTTC.